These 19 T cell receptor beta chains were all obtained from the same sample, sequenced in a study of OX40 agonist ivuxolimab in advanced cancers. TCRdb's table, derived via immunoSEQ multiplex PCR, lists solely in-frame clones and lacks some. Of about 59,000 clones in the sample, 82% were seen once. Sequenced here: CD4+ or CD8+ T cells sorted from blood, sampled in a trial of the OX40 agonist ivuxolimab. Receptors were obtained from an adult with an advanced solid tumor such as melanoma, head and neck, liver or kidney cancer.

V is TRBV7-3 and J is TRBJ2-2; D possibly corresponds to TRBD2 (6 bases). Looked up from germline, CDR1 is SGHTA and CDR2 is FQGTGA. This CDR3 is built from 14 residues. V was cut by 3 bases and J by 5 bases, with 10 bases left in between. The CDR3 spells CASSFTSRTGELFF. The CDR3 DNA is TGTGCCAGCAGCTTTACTAGCCGGACCGGGGAGCTGTTTTTT.

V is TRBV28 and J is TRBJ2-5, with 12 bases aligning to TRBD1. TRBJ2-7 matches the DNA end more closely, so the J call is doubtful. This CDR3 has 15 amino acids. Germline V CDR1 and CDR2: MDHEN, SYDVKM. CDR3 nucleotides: TGTGCCAGCAGAACACCGGGACAGGGGGCGTCCGAGCAGTACTTC. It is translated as CASRTPGQGASEQYF.

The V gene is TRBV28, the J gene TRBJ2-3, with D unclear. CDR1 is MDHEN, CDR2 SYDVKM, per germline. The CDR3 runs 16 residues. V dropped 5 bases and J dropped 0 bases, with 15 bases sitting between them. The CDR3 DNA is TGTGCCAGCAGTGCCACATTAGGAAAAAGCACAGATACGCAGTATTTT. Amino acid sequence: CASSATLGKSTDTQYF.

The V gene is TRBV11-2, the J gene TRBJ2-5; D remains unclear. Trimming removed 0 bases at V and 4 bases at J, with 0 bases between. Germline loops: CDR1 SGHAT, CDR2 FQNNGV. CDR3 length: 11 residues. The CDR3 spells CASSLEETQYF. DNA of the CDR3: TGTGCCAGCAGCTTAGAAGAGACCCAGTACTTC.

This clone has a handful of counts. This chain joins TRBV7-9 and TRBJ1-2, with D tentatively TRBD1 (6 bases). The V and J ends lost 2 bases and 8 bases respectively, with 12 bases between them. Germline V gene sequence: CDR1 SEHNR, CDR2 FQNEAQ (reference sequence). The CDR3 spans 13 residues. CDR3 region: CASSLLQGMGYTF. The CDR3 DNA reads TGTGCCAGCAGCTTATTGCAGGGGATGGGCTACACCTTC.

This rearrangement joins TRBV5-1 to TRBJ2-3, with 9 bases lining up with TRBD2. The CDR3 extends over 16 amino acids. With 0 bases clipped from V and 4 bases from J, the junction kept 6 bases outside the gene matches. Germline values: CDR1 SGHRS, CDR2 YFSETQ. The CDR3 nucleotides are TGCGCCAGCAGCTTGGGTTCGGGACTAGCAGCAGATACGCAGTATTTT. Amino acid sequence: CASSLGSGLAADTQYF.

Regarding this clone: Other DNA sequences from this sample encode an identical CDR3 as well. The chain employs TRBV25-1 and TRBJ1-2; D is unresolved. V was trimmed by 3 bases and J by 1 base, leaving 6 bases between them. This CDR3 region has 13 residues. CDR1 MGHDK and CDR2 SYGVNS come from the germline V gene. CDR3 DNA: TGTGCCAGCAGTGAGGGAGGTAACTATGGCTACACCTTC. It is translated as CASSEGGNYGYTF.

The DNA of the CDR3 is TGTGCCAGCTCCCTTACCGGGGTCATGAACACTGAAGCTTTCTTT. The encoded protein is CASSLTGVMNTEAFF. The rearrangement joins TRBV28 to TRBJ1-1; D not certain. V was shortened by 8 bases and J by 0 bases, with 16 bases between the two germline ends. Germline loops: CDR1 MDHEN, CDR2 SYDVKM. The length of the CDR3 is 15 residues.

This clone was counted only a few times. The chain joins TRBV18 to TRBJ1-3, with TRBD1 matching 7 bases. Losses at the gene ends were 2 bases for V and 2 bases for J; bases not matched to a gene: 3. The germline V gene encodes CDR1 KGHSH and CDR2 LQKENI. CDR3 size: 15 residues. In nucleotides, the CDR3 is TGTGCCAGCTCACCAACAACAGGGGCTGGAAACACCATATATTTT. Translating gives CASSPTTGAGNTIYF.

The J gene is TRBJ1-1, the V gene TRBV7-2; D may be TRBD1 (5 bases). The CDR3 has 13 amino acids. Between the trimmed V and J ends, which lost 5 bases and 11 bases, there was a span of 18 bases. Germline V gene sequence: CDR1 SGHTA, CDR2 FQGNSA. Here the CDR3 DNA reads TGTGCCAGCAGCCAAACCGGGACGTCTTTCGCTTTCTTT. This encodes CASSQTGTSFAFF.

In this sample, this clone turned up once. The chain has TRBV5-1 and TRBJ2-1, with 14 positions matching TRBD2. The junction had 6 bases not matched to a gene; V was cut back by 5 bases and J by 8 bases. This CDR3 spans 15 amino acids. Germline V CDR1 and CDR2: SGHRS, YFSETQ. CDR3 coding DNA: TGCGCCAGCAGGTCGGGACTAGCGGGAGTAGATGAGCAGTTCTTC. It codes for CASRSGLAGVDEQFF. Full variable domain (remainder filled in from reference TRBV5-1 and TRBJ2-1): KAGVTQTPRYLIKTRGQQVTLSCSPISGHRSVSWYQQTPGQGLQFLFEYFSETQRNKGNFPGRFSGRQFSNSRSEMNVSTLELGDSALYLCASRSGLAGVDEQFFGPGTRLTVL.

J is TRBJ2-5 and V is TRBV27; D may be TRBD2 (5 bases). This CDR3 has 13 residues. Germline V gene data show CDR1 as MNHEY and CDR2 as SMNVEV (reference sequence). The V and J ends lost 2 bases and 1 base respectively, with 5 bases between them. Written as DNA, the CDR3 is TGTGCCAGCAGTTTAGGACTCCAAGAGACCCAGTACTTC. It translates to CASSLGLQETQYF.

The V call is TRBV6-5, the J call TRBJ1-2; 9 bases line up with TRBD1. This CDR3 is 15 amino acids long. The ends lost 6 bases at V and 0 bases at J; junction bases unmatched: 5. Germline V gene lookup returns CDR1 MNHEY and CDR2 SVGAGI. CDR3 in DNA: TGTGCCAGCAGCTTACAGGGGGCAACTAACTATGGCTACACCTTC. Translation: CASSLQGATNYGYTF.

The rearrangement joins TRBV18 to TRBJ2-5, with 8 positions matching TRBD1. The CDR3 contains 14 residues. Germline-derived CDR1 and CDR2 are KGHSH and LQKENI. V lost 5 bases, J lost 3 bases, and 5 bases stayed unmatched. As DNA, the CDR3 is TGTGCCAGCTCAGTGACAGGGGATGAAGAGACCCAGTACTTC. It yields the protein CASSVTGDEETQYF.

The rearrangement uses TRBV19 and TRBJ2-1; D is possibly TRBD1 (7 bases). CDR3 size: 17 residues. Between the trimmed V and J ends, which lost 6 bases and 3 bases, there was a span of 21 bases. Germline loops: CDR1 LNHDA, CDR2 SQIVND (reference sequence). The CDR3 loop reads CASRQQTGRDYYNEQFF. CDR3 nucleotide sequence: TGTGCCAGTAGGCAACAGACAGGGCGGGATTACTACAATGAGCAGTTCTTC.

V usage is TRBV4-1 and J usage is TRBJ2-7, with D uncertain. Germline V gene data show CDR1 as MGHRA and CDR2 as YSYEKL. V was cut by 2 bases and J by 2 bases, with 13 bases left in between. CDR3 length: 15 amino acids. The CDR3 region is CASSQSEGNPYEQYF. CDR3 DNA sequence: TGCGCCAGCAGCCAATCGGAAGGGAACCCCTACGAGCAGTACTTC.

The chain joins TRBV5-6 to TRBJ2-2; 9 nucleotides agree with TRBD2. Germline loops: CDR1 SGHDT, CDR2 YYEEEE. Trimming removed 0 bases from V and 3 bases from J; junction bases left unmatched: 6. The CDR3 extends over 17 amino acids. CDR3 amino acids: CASSLGFTSGYTGELFF. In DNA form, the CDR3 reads TGTGCCAGCAGCTTGGGGTTTACTAGCGGGTACACCGGGGAGCTGTTTTTT. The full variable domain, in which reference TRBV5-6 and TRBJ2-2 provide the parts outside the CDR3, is DAGVTQSPTHLIKTRGQQVTLRCSPKSGHDTVSWYQQALGQGPQFIFQYYEEEERQRGNFPDRFSGHQFPNYSSELNVNALLLGDSALYLCASSLGFTSGYTGELFFGEGSRLTVL.

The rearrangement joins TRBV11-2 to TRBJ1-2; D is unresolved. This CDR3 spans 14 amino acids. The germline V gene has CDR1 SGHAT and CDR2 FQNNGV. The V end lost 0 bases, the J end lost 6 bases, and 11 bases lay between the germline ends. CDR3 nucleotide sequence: TGTGCCAGCAGCTTAGATAGAGGGAGCCATGGCTACACCTTC. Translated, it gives CASSLDRGSHGYTF.

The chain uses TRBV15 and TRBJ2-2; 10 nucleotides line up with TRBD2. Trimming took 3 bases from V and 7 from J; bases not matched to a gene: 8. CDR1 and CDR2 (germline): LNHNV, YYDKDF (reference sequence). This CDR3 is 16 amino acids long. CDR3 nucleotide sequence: TGTGCCACCAGCAGGGTAGCGGGAGGCGACGGCGGGGAGCTGTTTTTT. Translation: CATSRVAGGDGGELFF.